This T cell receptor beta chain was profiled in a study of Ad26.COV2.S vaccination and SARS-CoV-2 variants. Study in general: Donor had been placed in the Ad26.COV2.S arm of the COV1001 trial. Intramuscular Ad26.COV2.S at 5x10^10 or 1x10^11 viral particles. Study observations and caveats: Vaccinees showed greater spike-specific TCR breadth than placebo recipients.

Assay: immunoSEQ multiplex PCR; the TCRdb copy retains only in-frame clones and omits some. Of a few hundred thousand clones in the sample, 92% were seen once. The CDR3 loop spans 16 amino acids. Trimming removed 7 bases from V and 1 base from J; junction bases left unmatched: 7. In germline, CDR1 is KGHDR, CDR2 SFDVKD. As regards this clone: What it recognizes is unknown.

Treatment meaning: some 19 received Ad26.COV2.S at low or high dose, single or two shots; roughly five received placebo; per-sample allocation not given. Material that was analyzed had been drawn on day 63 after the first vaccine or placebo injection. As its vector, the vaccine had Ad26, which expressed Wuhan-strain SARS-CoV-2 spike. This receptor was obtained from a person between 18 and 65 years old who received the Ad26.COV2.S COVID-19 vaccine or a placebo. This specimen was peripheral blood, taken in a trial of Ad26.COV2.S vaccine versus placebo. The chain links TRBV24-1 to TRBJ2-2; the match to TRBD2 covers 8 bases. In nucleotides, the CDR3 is TGTGCCACCAGCCGGGGGGGGACCCAGAACACCGGGGAGCTGTTTTTT. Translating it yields CATSRGGTQNTGELFF.